A selection of T cell receptor beta chains follows, all from one sample in a study of shared clonotypes between healthy human individuals. Assay used: immunoSEQ multiplex PCR; TCRdb lists only in-frame clones, some missing. The top ten hold more than 0.9% of the sample, which has about 1.5 million clones, roughly 96% seen once. Sequencing was carried out using naive CD4+ T cells sorted from blood. The source of these receptors is a man younger than 40 in good health. The conserved cysteine and the conserved F or W are not part of the CDR3 here.

v_gene: TRBV28
len: 12
j_gene: TRBJ1-2
CDR3aa: ASSKAGPGYGYT

v_gene: TRBV11-2
len: 12
j_gene: TRBJ2-7
CDR3aa: ASSFGGGAYEQY

v_gene: TRBV6-4
len: 13
j_gene: TRBJ1-2
CDR3aa: ASSDKDRGNSGYT

v_gene: TRBV27
len: 13
j_gene: TRBJ2-7
CDR3aa: ASSSRSGSVYEQY

v_gene: TRBV5-5
len: 14
j_gene: TRBJ2-2
CDR3aa: ASSPNWGLNTGELF

v_gene: TRBV23-1
len: 15
j_gene: TRBJ1-5
CDR3aa: ASTPTEADPSNQPQH

v_gene: TRBV27
len: 12
j_gene: TRBJ2-1
CDR3aa: ASSHRDFYNEQF

v_gene: TRBV7-9
len: 14
j_gene: TRBJ1-4
CDR3aa: ASSLATSGYNEKLF

v_gene: TRBV15
len: 12
j_gene: TRBJ1-2
CDR3aa: ATSMTGTIYGYT

v_gene: TRBV5-4
len: 13
j_gene: TRBJ2-7
CDR3aa: ASSPPPGLVAEQY

v_gene: TRBV5-1
len: 12
j_gene: TRBJ2-1
CDR3aa: ASSPQTGPDEQF

v_gene: TRBV19
len: 13
j_gene: TRBJ2-7
CDR3aa: ASTERRGGAYEQY

v_gene: TRBV9
len: 12
j_gene: TRBJ2-3
CDR3aa: ASNVNGLADTQY

v_gene: TRBV7-3
len: 10
j_gene: TRBJ1-2
CDR3aa: ASSLRGGSLT

v_gene: TRBV7-9
len: 15
j_gene: TRBJ2-6
CDR3aa: ASSLGPKSPGANVLT

v_gene: TRBV10-3
len: 15
j_gene: TRBJ2-2
CDR3aa: AISEVGNRLNTGELF

v_gene: TRBV7-8
len: 14
j_gene: TRBJ2-1
CDR3aa: ASSLYGGSIYNEQF

v_gene: TRBV29-1
len: 11
j_gene: TRBJ2-3
CDR3aa: SVAGGAQDTQY

v_gene: TRBV6-1
len: 13
j_gene: TRBJ2-7
CDR3aa: ASSVLTSGSHEQY

v_gene: TRBV7-2
len: 16
j_gene: TRBJ2-5
CDR3aa: ASSQRRYGTGEQETQY

v_gene: TRBV18
len: 10
j_gene: TRBJ1-3
CDR3aa: ASSRLGNTIY

v_gene: TRBV4-1
len: 16
j_gene: TRBJ1-3
CDR3aa: ASSHKGEGAIAGNTIY

v_gene: TRBV7-9
len: 12
j_gene: TRBJ1-5
CDR3aa: ASSLGQYNQPQH

v_gene: TRBV2
len: 12
j_gene: TRBJ2-1
CDR3aa: ASGELAPSNEQF

v_gene: TRBV5-1
len: 13
j_gene: TRBJ2-7
CDR3aa: ASSSGLAGAYEQY

v_gene: TRBV28
len: 13
j_gene: TRBJ2-7
CDR3aa: ASSSSGARTYEQY

v_gene: TRBV7-2
len: 13
j_gene: TRBJ1-2
CDR3aa: ASSLGSSEFYGYT

v_gene: TRBV5-1
len: 10
j_gene: TRBJ1-2
CDR3aa: ASSSGEYGYT

v_gene: TRBV9
len: 11
j_gene: TRBJ1-2
CDR3aa: ASSRTGNYGYT

v_gene: TRBV5-1
len: 14
j_gene: TRBJ2-2
CDR3aa: ASSLRQGKNTGELF

v_gene: TRBV5-1
len: 19
j_gene: TRBJ2-7
CDR3aa: ASSYQSGTSGGIPLAYEQY